This TCR beta chain was identified in a study of tumor and adjacent non-tumor tissue in lung cancer. General observations from the study: TCR diversity was significantly greater in tumor than normal lung tissue. Tumor repertoires had a smaller top 100 clone share than normal lung.

In its sample, this clonotype was seen once. What it binds is unknown. A read error may explain this, as a much larger clone is one base away. The CDR3 ends on some other residue instead of the conserved phenylalanine or tryptophan, so this is likely a read error. A modified ARM-PCR protocol with three rounds of nested PCR amplified TCRbeta. One entry per CDR3 protein, called by TCRdb with MiXCR from the multiplex PCR reads. The data hold more than 60,000 distinct CDR3 sequences, with more than 60% observed a single time. RNA was extracted from bulk tissue without any cell sorting. Newly diagnosed lung cancer patients had thoracic surgery in China, August–late 2014, without prior chemotherapy. The clonotype originates from a woman between 50 and 59 years old with non-small cell lung cancer. Sequencing was done on a sample of lung tumor tissue.

The DNA of the CDR3 is TGTGCCAGTGGGGACGGCCGGAATGAGCAGTTCTTA. It is translated as CASGDGRNEQFL. The chain links TRBV2 to TRBJ2-1, with D possibly called TRBD1 or TRBD2 (5 bases each). V dropped 9 bases and J dropped 7 bases, with 13 bases sitting between them. The germline CDR1 and CDR2 sequences are SNHLY and FYNNEI. This CDR3 region has 12 residues.